The sequence of this T cell receptor (beta chain) was determined in a study of cytomegalovirus exposure and HLA in healthy donors. Study information: Most donors, around 81% of a few hundred genotyped, fell in the Caucasian-associated ancestry cluster.

Per the germline V gene, CDR1 is SGHVS and CDR2 is FQNEAQ. This CDR3 contains 15 residues. Donors likely had unrecorded immune exposures despite being nominally healthy when sampled. The PCR ran on 60 Vbeta and 13 Jbeta primers. The method was immunoSEQ multiplex PCR; TCRdb's version includes in-frame clones alone and lacks a portion of them. The table lists about 200,000 clones, 81% of them singletons. Study observations and caveats: Accurate prediction of HLA-A and HLA-B alleles (for most subjects) was reportedly achieved from TCR beta sequences.

Comment on this clone: No antigen is known for it.

The V and J genes are TRBV7-8 and TRBJ2-5, with D maybe TRBD1 (5 bases). The DNA end favors TRBJ2-7, so the J call may be wrong. The material sequenced was PBMCs. This receptor was taken from a man younger than 35 in good health and CMV-seronegative. CDR3 nucleotides: TGTGCCAGCAGCAGGGTTAGGGGCTACTCCTACGAGCAGTACTTC. Translated, it gives CASSRVRGYSYEQYF.